The entry that follows covers one T cell receptor beta chain sequence. The antigen it recognizes is unknown. No much larger clone exists at a distance of one base, and base qualities are not known. Reading from cysteine to phenylalanine, the CDR3 counts 14 amino acids. The only DNA kept is the CDR3, 42 bases in frame from the first base. V trim: 6 bases; J trim: 10 bases; unmatched bases: 8. This sample was taken from a study of T-cell reconstitution after alpha-beta-depleted transplantation in children (dated by TCRdb to about 2016). Background on the whole study: T-cell immune reconstitution after TCRalphabeta/CD19-depleted allogeneic hematopoietic cell transplantation in children was quantitatively tracked in the study by means of TCR repertoire profiling.

Library creation used PCR. Data came from an Illumina HiSeq 2500. To normalize quantification of the TCRbeta repertoire, the TCR libraries were built with molecular barcoding that relied on unique molecular identifiers. TCRdb handled the public reads itself, with Q25 trimming in fastp and clone calling in MiXCR, and kept productive beta chains. Every distinct CDR3 protein forms one entry, paired with its most common genes and DNA. The sample contains just under 250,000 distinct CDR3 sequences, over 20% of them found a single time. Of the sample, about 2.5% is held by the ten largest clones. The sample's treatment or condition, from its label and the paper: allogeneic hematopoietic cell transplantation with graft depleted of TCRalphabeta T cells and CD19 B cells. The children who served as transplant recipients had been given grafts of TCRalphabeta/CD19-depleted allogeneic hematopoietic cells. What the research found in general, with its limitations: About two months after transplant, the apparently early recovery of alphabetaT-cell counts reportedly depended on just several hundred clones that had expanded rapidly and came from non-depleted graft cells. In some patients, the high TCRbeta diversity seen at day 60 was put down to recipient T cells and intrathymic progenitors that had survived conditioning. Hyperexpanded clone frequencies declined over subsequent months; after one year, T-cell counts and TCRbeta diversity were mostly attributed to newly produced T cells.

This clonotype was obtained from a girl aged 2 to 10 with Fanconi anemia, due to receive a stem cell transplant. The rearranged chain carries TRBV12-3 or TRBV12-4 and TRBJ2-3; 12 central nucleotides agree with TRBD2. The sequences come from PBMCs, collected before TCRalphabeta/CD19-depleted stem cell transplant. The DNA is TGTGCCAGCAGACCTAGCGGGGGGGCATCGTCGCAGTATTTT. The encoded protein is CASRPSGGASSQYF.